The 17 T cell receptor beta chains presented below share a single source sample, sequenced in a study of blood T cell repertoires in COVID-19. Data came from immunoSEQ multiplex PCR; TCRdb stores just in-frame clones and leaves some out. The sample shows approximately 160,000 clones, roughly nine tenths of them seen only once. Specimen: peripheral blood. Receptors were obtained from a man aged 55 to 70 with active or convalescent COVID-19.

The V gene is TRBV11-2, the J gene TRBJ1-4; 8 bases align to TRBD1. CDR1 is SGHAT, CDR2 FQNNGV, per germline. The CDR3 runs to 14 residues. J was trimmed by 8 bases and V by 4 bases; bases with no gene match: 6. The CDR3 sequence is CASSSDRGREKLFF. CDR3 nucleotide sequence: TGTGCCAGCAGCTCAGACAGGGGTAGGGAAAAACTGTTTTTT.

The chain recombines TRBV19 with TRBJ2-5; D remains unclear. The V gene lost 6 bases and the J gene lost 5 bases, with 16 bases spanning the gap. The CDR3 sequence is 14 residues long. CDR1 and CDR2 (germline): LNHDA, SQIVND (reference sequence). CDR3 in DNA: TGTGCCAGTAGCCCGGGTTCTCTCTCCGAGACCCAGTACTTC. It specifies CASSPGSLSETQYF.

V is TRBV6-5 and J is TRBJ2-5, with 11 bases matching TRBD2. Germline V gene sequence: CDR1 MNHEY, CDR2 SVGAGI. V was pared by 3 bases and J by 4 bases, with 4 bases of the junction left unmatched. The length of the CDR3 is 15 residues. This CDR3 is CASSYNLAGGETQYF. CDR3 DNA: TGTGCCAGCAGTTATAATCTAGCGGGAGGAGAGACCCAGTACTTC.

The J gene is TRBJ2-2, the V gene TRBV7-9; D unresolved. V lost 7 bases, J lost 5 bases, and 11 bases lay in between. The CDR3 contains 13 residues. Germline CDR1 reads SEHNR; CDR2 reads FQNEAQ (reference sequence). The CDR3 is CASNVEVTGELFF. CDR3 bases: TGTGCCAGCAATGTCGAGGTGACCGGGGAGCTGTTTTTT.

The genes are TRBV9 and TRBJ2-2, with D perhaps matching TRBD2 (6 bases). The V gene's germline CDR1 is SGDLS and CDR2 YYNGEE. V was shortened by 1 base and J by 3 bases, with 13 bases between the two germline ends. This CDR3 is built from 16 residues. The CDR3 is CASSVSPSADTGELFF. The CDR3 nucleotides read TGTGCCAGCAGCGTAAGCCCTAGCGCCGACACCGGGGAGCTGTTTTTT.

V usage is TRBV5-1 and J usage is TRBJ1-2; 9 bases match TRBD1. The trim removed 4 bases at V and 0 bases at J, leaving 7 bases unmatched. Germline CDR1 SGHRS, CDR2 YFSETQ. CDR3 length: 16 amino acids. The CDR3 sequence is CASSRGQGSPNYGYTF. CDR3 sequence (DNA): TGCGCCAGCAGCCGGGGACAGGGCTCGCCTAACTATGGCTACACCTTC.

The rearrangement links TRBV27 to TRBJ2-5; 12 bases agree with TRBD2. The V and J ends lost 4 bases and 3 bases, in that order; junction bases with no gene match: 12. The CDR3 runs to 18 residues. Germline V gene lookup returns CDR1 MNHEY and CDR2 SMNVEV (reference sequence). The CDR3 sequence is CASSSSLAGGPHEETQYF. The CDR3 coding sequence is TGTGCCAGCAGTTCCTCACTAGCGGGGGGACCCCATGAAGAGACCCAGTACTTC.

This clone was seen a single time. This chain joins TRBV28 and TRBJ2-7; D unresolved. This CDR3 is 15 amino acids long. V was cut by 2 bases and J by 4 bases, with 15 bases left in between. Per the germline V gene, CDR1 is MDHEN and CDR2 is SYDVKM. In nucleotides, the CDR3 is TGTGCCAGCAGTTTACCCCTCCCCTTCAGATACGAGCAGTACTTC. Its translation: CASSLPLPFRYEQYF. Using reference TRBV28 and TRBJ2-7 for the parts outside the CDR3, the full variable domain is DVKVTQSSRYLVKRTGEKVFLECVQDMDHENMFWYRQDPGLGLRLIYFSYDVKMKEKGDIPEGYSVSREKKERFSLILESASTNQTSMYLCASSLPLPFRYEQYFGPGTRLTVT.

The rearrangement links TRBV5-6 to TRBJ1-2, with D maybe TRBD1 (5 bases). Trimming shortened V by 4 bases and J by 10 bases, and 17 bases separated the two germline ends. The CDR3 consists of 13 residues. From germline, CDR1 is SGHDT and CDR2 YYEEEE. CDR3 sequence reads: CASSTPGREDYTF. The CDR3 nucleotides are TGTGCCAGCAGCACCCCAGGGCGGGAAGACTACACCTTC.

V is TRBV27 and J is TRBJ1-6; no firm D call. CDR3 size: 13 residues. Germline values: CDR1 MNHEY, CDR2 SMNVEV (reference sequence). V was shortened by 6 bases and J by 2 bases, with 5 bases between the two germline ends. DNA for the CDR3: TGTGCCAGCAGGCTAACCTATAATTCACCCCTCCACTTT. It translates to CASRLTYNSPLHF.

This chain links TRBV27 with TRBJ2-7, with TRBD2 identical over 8 bases. V shed 2 bases, J shed 0 bases, and the junction held 6 bases outside the gene matches. Germline V gives CDR1 MNHEY, CDR2 SMNVEV (reference sequence). The CDR3 length is 16 residues. Here the CDR3 reads CASSLGGGRSSYEQYF. The CDR3 region has the DNA TGTGCCAGCAGTTTAGGCGGCGGGAGGAGCTCCTACGAGCAGTACTTC.

V is TRBV19 and J is TRBJ2-1, with TRBD1 matching over 9 bases. Germline V gene lookup returns CDR1 LNHDA and CDR2 SQIVND (reference sequence). The CDR3 spans 17 residues. Trimming at V came to 7 bases and at J to 3 bases, leaving 13 bases not matched to a gene. In DNA form, the CDR3 reads TGTGCCAGTACCCCACCAGAAGGGACAGGGTTCTACAATGAGCAGTTCTTC. This gives the protein CASTPPEGTGFYNEQFF.

The gene calls are TRBV7-9 and TRBJ1-1; TRBD1 matches 7 bases. The CDR3 spans 18 residues. V dropped 1 base and J dropped 1; count of bases not matched to a gene: 12. CDR1 and CDR2 from the germline V gene are SEHNR and FQNEAQ (reference sequence). The chain's CDR3 is CASSLGLRQGRRNTEAFF. For the CDR3, the DNA is TGTGCCAGCAGCTTAGGGCTACGACAGGGAAGAAGGAACACTGAAGCTTTCTTT.

The V call is TRBV9, the J call TRBJ1-2; 9 bases are shared with TRBD1. CDR1 and CDR2 from the germline V gene are SGDLS and YYNGEE. V lost 4 bases to trimming and J lost 0 bases; unmatched junction nucleotides: 4. CDR3 length: 15 residues. CDR3 region: CASSYRTGANYGYTF. DNA for the CDR3: TGTGCCAGCAGCTACCGGACAGGGGCTAACTATGGCTACACCTTC.

This chain connects TRBV27 to TRBJ1-2; the D gene is possibly TRBD1 (6 bases). The V gene lost 6 bases and the J gene lost 2 bases, with 19 bases spanning the gap. Germline V CDR1 and CDR2: MNHEY, SMNVEV (reference sequence). CDR3 length equals 16 residues. CDR3: CASSRTGIIENYGYTF. The CDR3 DNA is TGTGCCAGCAGCCGCACAGGGATAATAGAGAACTATGGCTACACCTTC.

This chain joins TRBV23-1 and TRBJ2-1; TRBD1 is a possible D gene (6 bases). TRBV23-1 is an ORF, with its function uncertain. The germline V and J ends were trimmed by 4 bases and 9 bases, with 16 bases remaining between them. The CDR3 runs to 14 residues. The CDR3 reads CASSLGGGSGEQFF. DNA of the CDR3: TGCGCCAGCAGTCTTGGGGGCGGATCGGGTGAGCAGTTCTTC.

This chain connects TRBV30 to TRBJ2-3, with TRBD2 identical over 7 bases. Trimming cost V 5 bases and J 5 bases; bases outside gene matches: 13. This CDR3 has 15 amino acids. Germline CDR1 GTSNPN, CDR2 SVGIG (reference sequence). The chain's CDR3 is CAWGRNSGLGDTQYF. Written as DNA, the CDR3 is TGTGCCTGGGGTCGCAATAGCGGGCTTGGAGATACGCAGTATTTT.